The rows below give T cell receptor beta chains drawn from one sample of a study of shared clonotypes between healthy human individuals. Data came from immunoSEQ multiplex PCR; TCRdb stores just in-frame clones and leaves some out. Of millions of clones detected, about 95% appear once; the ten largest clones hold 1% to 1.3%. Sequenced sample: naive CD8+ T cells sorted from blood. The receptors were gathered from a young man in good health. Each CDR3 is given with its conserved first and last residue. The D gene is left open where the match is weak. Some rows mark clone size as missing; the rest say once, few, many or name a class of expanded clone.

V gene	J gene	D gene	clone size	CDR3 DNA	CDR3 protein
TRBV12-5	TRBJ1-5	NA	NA	TGTGCTAGTGGTTGGGCCGCCCACCGGGGCAATCAGCCCCAGCATTTT	CASGWAAHRGNQPQHF
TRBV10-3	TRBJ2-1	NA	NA	TGTGCCATGGGGGGTGGCGATGAGCAGTTCTTC	CAMGGGDEQFF
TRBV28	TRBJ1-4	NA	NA	TGTGCCAGCAGTCCCCGGACGGATGCAACTAATGAAAAACTGTTTTTT	CASSPRTDATNEKLFF
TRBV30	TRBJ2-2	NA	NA	TGTGCCTGGAGTGTAGGCAGTACGAACACCGGGGAGCTGTTTTTT	CAWSVGSTNTGELFF
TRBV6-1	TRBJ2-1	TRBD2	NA	TGTGCCAGCAGTGCCGGGACTAGCCGCTATGAGCAGTTCTTC	CASSAGTSRYEQFF
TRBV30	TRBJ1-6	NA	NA	TGTGCCTGGAGTGTACTACCCCGGGGGGCTTCACCCCTCCACTTT	CAWSVLPRGASPLHF
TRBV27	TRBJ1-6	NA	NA	TGTGCCAGCAGTTTTCTACCGGGAGCAAATTCACCCTTCCACTTT	CASSFLPGANSPFHF
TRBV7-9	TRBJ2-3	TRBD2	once	TGTGCCAGCAGTCCTCCGGGACTAGCGGGAGACACAGATACGCAGTATTTT	CASSPPGLAGDTDTQYF
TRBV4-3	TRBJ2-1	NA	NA	TGCGCCAGCAGCCAATTCCCGGGAGTTGGAAATGAGCAGTTCTTC	CASSQFPGVGNEQFF
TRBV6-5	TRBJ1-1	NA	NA	TGTGCCAGCACCGATACCTGGGGGCGGACTGAAGCTTTCTTT	CASTDTWGRTEAFF
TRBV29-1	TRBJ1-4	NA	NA	TGCAGCGTTGTAGGGTACGGCGAAAAACTGTTTTTT	CSVVGYGEKLFF
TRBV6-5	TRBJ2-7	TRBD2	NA	TGTGCCAGCAGTTGGTCTAGCGGGATCTCCTACGAGCAGTACTTC	CASSWSSGISYEQYF
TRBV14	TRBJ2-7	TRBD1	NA	TGTGCCAGCAGCCAGGGACAGGGCGGGTACGAGCAGTACTTC	CASSQGQGGYEQYF
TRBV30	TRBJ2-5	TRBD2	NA	TGTGCCTGGAGTTGGGCTAGCGGGAGTGAGGAGACCCAGTACTTC	CAWSWASGSEETQYF
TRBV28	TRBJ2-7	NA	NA	TGTGCCAGCAGTTTATTCAGGGCCTACGAGCAGTACTTC	CASSLFRAYEQYF
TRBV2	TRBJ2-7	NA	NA	TGTGCCAGCAGTGAAGGAAGGAACTACGAGCAGTACTTC	CASSEGRNYEQYF
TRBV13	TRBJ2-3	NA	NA	TGTGCCAGTTCCGGGACCCTTCCAGCTACGCAGTATTTT	CASSGTLPATQYF
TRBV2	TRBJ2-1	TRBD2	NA	TGTGCCAGGCGGGGGGCCTGGTACAATGAGCAGTTCTTC	CARRGAWYNEQFF
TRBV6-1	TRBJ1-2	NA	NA	TGTGCCAGCAGTGAAGGGTCCTATGGCTACACCTTC	CASSEGSYGYTF
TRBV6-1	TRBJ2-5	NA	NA	TGTGCCAGCAGTGTTGGCCCTCAAGAGACCCAGTACTTC	CASSVGPQETQYF
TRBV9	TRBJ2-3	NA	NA	TGTGCCAGCAGCCGGTACACAGATACGCAGTATTTT	CASSRYTDTQYF
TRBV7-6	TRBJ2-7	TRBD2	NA	TGTGCCAGCAGCTTAGTAATGACCGGACTAGCGGGAGAGGGAGAGCAGTACTTC	CASSLVMTGLAGEGEQYF